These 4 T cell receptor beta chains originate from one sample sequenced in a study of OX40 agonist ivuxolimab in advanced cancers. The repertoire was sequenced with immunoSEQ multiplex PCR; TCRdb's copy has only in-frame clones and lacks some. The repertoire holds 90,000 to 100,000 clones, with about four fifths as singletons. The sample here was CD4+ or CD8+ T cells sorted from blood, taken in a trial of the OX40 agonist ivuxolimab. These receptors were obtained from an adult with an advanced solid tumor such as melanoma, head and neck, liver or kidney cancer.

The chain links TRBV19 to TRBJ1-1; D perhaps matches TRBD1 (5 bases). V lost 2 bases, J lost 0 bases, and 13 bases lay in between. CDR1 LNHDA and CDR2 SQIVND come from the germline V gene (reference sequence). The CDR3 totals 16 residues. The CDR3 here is CASSIPGRAMNTEAFF. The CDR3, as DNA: TGTGCCAGTAGTATACCAGGGAGGGCTATGAACACTGAAGCTTTCTTT. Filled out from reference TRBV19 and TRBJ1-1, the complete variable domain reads DGGITQSPKYLFRKEGQNVTLSCEQNLNHDAMYWYRQDPGQGLRLIYYSQIVNDFQKGDIAEGYSVSREKKESFPLTVTSAQKNPTAFYLCASSIPGRAMNTEAFFGQGTRLTVV.

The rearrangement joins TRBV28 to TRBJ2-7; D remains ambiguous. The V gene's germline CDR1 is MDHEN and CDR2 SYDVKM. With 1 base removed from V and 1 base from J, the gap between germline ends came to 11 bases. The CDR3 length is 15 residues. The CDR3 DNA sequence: TGTGCCAGCAGTTTATACGGATCCAGGTCCTACGAGCAGTACTTC. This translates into CASSLYGSRSYEQYF.

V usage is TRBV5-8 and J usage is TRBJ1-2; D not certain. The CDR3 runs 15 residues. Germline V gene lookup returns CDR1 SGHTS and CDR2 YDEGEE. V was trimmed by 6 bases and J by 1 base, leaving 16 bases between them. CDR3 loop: CASIPGVRLNYGYTF. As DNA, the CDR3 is TGTGCCAGCATCCCCGGGGTCCGTCTTAACTATGGCTACACCTTC. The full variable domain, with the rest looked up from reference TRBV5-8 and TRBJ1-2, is EAGVTQSPTHLIKTRGQQATLRCSPISGHTSVYWYQQALGLGLQFLLWYDEGEERNRGNFPPRFSGRQFPNYSSELNVNALELEDSALYLCASIPGVRLNYGYTFGSGTRLTVV.

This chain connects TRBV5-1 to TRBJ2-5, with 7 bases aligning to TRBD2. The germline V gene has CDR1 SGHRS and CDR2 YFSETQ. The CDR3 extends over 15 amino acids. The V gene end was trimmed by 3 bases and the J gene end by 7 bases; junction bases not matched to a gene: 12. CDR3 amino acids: CASSSYRLALPTQYF. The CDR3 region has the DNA TGCGCCAGCAGCTCCTACCGACTAGCTCTTCCGACCCAGTACTTC.